Listed below are T cell receptor beta chains from one sample, sequenced in a study of blood T cell repertoires in COVID-19. TCRdb's table, derived via immunoSEQ multiplex PCR, lists solely in-frame clones and lacks some. The table has approximately 280,000 clones, 70% to 90% seen once; the top ten hold approximately 10%. Sequences were obtained from peripheral blood. Receptors were obtained from a woman in her 70s with acute or convalescent COVID-19. The CDR3 runs from the conserved cysteine through the conserved F or W. The D gene is left open where the match is weak. The size of a clone is reported for some rows only, either as once, few or many, or as a class for expanded clones.

NA,TRBV27,NA,TRBJ1-6,TGTGCCAGCAGTTTAAGTACGACCCAGGTCTCACCCCTCCACTTT,CASSLSTTQVSPLHF
NA,TRBV12-3/TRBV12-4,NA,TRBJ1-2,TGTGCCAGCAGTTTCAACAGGGATGGGGGCTACACCTTC,CASSFNRDGGYTF
TRBD2,TRBV2,NA,TRBJ2-2,TGTGCCAGCAGTGCGAGCGGGGGGGCGGCCGGGGAGCTGTTTTTT,CASSASGGAAGELFF
NA,TRBV19,NA,TRBJ1-2,TGTGCCAGTAGTACAAGTAGACAGAAGTGGAACACCTTC,CASSTSRQKWNTF
NA,TRBV6-5,NA,TRBJ1-3,TGTGCCAGCAGAACAGGGAACTCTGGAAACACCATATATTTT,CASRTGNSGNTIYF
NA,TRBV5-6,NA,TRBJ1-5,TGTGCCAGCAGCCTCGGGAGGAGAGGCGTTCAGCCCCAGCATTTT,CASSLGRRGVQPQHF
NA,TRBV6-5,once,TRBJ2-5,TGTGCCAGCAGGCCGGGTGGAGAGACCCAGTACTTC,CASRPGGETQYF
TRBD2,TRBV3-1/TRBV3-2,NA,TRBJ2-1,TGTGCCAGCAGCCAAGACTCGGGGGGGAATGAGCAGTTCTTC,CASSQDSGGNEQFF
NA,TRBV5-6,NA,TRBJ2-1,TGTGCCAGCAGCTTGCCCAGCAATGAGCAGTTCTTC,CASSLPSNEQFF
NA,TRBV5-1,once,TRBJ2-7,TGCGCCAGCAGCTTGGGGCATCGGGACACCCTCTACGAGCAGTACTTC,CASSLGHRDTLYEQYF
NA,TRBV18,few,TRBJ2-2,TGTGCCAGCTCACCCGCGATGACAGGTATCGCCGGGGAGCTGTTTTTT,CASSPAMTGIAGELFF
TRBD1,TRBV6-1,NA,TRBJ2-7,TGTGCCAGCAGTGACCTTCTTGGGGACAGGATCCGCGAGCAGTACTTC,CASSDLLGDRIREQYF
NA,TRBV3-1/TRBV3-2,NA,TRBJ1-4,TGTGCCAGCAGTCACAGGGAAAAACTGTTTTTT,CASSHREKLFF
NA,TRBV6-6,NA,TRBJ1-5,TGTGCCAGCAGTTACTCTAGAAATCAGCCCCAGCATTTT,CASSYSRNQPQHF
TRBD1,TRBV10-3,few,TRBJ1-4,TGTGCCATCAGTGAGTCGCTACAGGGGGCGAATGAAAAACTGTTTTTT,CAISESLQGANEKLFF
TRBD1,TRBV18,NA,TRBJ1-1,TGTGCCAGCTCACCAGGGACAGGGTGGTCTGAAGCTTTCTTT,CASSPGTGWSEAFF
NA,TRBV5-1,NA,TRBJ1-1,TGCGCCAGCAGCCTAGGGGCTCCCGACGAAGCTTTCTTT,CASSLGAPDEAFF
NA,TRBV18,NA,TRBJ2-4,TGTGCCAGCTCTCTAGGGGCCTCCAAAAACATTCAGTACTTC,CASSLGASKNIQYF
NA,TRBV15,NA,TRBJ2-5,TGTGCCACCAGCAGAGAGCGAGCCCAGTACTTC,CATSRERAQYF
NA,TRBV5-1,NA,TRBJ2-1,TGCGCCAGCAGCTTGGGGGGGGTCCTCAATGAGCAGTTCTTC,CASSLGGVLNEQFF
NA,TRBV15,NA,TRBJ1-1,TGTGCCACCAGCAGAGAAAGGGGCATCGGCGCTGAAGCTTTCTTT,CATSRERGIGAEAFF
TRBD2,TRBV24-1,few,TRBJ2-1,TGTGCCACCAGCCCCGGGACTAGCGGGTCTGCTACCTACAATGAGCAGTTCTTC,CATSPGTSGSATYNEQFF
TRBD1,TRBV28,NA,TRBJ2-7,TGTGCCAGCAGTGCCGGGACAGTAAGTCAGGAGCAGTACTTC,CASSAGTVSQEQYF
TRBD2,TRBV13,few,TRBJ2-3,TGTGCCAGCAGCACCCTAGCGGGGGGAGATACGCAGTATTTT,CASSTLAGGDTQYF
NA,TRBV4-2,NA,TRBJ2-2,TGTGCCAGCAGCCAAGGTCCCGGACAGAACACCGGGGAGCTGTTTTTT,CASSQGPGQNTGELFF
NA,TRBV7-8,NA,TRBJ2-7,TGTGCCAGCAGAGCTACGGGCTCCTACGAGCAGTACTTC,CASRATGSYEQYF
NA,TRBV2,NA,TRBJ1-6,TGTGCCAGCACCCTGAGCGCCAGTTCACCCCTCCACTTT,CASTLSASSPLHF
NA,TRBV6-5,NA,TRBJ1-6,TGTGCCAGCGGGACAAGCTCCTATAATTCACCCCTCCACTTT,CASGTSSYNSPLHF
TRBD1,TRBV5-4,NA,TRBJ2-1,TGTGCCAGCAGCTCCCCGGGACAGGGGAGGGATGAGCAGTTCTTC,CASSSPGQGRDEQFF
TRBD2,TRBV6-1,NA,TRBJ2-3,TGTGCCAGCAGTGAATGGGCTAGCGGGGCTAATACGCAGTATTTT,CASSEWASGANTQYF
TRBD2,TRBV5-1,NA,TRBJ2-1,TGCGCCAGCAGCTTGGCAGCGGGGGGTTTCCACGTGGCCAATGAGCAGTTCTTC,CASSLAAGGFHVANEQFF
TRBD1,TRBV25-1,NA,TRBJ2-5,TGTGCCAGCAGTGAGGCCTCAGGGGGCTGGGAGACCCAGTACTTC,CASSEASGGWETQYF
TRBD2,TRBV7-9,NA,TRBJ2-1,TGTGCCAGCAGCTTAGGACTAGCCACCTACAATGAGCAGTTCTTC,CASSLGLATYNEQFF
TRBD1,TRBV5-6,NA,TRBJ2-4,TGTGCCAGCGGCCCCGACAGGGGGGCCAAAAACATTCAGTACTTC,CASGPDRGAKNIQYF
NA,TRBV19,NA,TRBJ1-2,TGTGCCAGTAGTATGTCAGGGAACTATGGCTACACCTTC,CASSMSGNYGYTF
TRBD1,TRBV6-1,NA,TRBJ1-6,TGTGCCAGCAGTGATCCCCACCGACGGTCGACAGGGACTTCACCCCTCCACTTT,CASSDPHRRSTGTSPLHF
NA,TRBV2,NA,TRBJ2-1,TGTGCCAGCAGCGTATCGAGGAGCTCCTACAATGAGCAGTTCTTC,CASSVSRSSYNEQFF
TRBD2,TRBV5-4,NA,TRBJ2-5,TGTGCCAGCAGCTTGAGACCGCCCGGACTAGCGGGGGGGGAGACCCAGTACTTC,CASSLRPPGLAGGETQYF
NA,TRBV11-2,NA,TRBJ2-1,TGTGCCAGCAGCTTAGGGGGGGGCCTCGACAATGAGCAGTTCTTC,CASSLGGGLDNEQFF
TRBD2,TRBV18,NA,TRBJ2-3,TGTGCCAGCTCTCGACTAGCGGGGAATACAGATACGCAGTATTTT,CASSRLAGNTDTQYF
NA,TRBV15,NA,TRBJ2-3,TGTGCCACCAAGAGTGAGGGAACTAGCACAGATACGCAGTATTTT,CATKSEGTSTDTQYF
TRBD1,TRBV29-1,NA,TRBJ1-2,TGCAGCGTTGTAGTACAGGGGGATAACTATGGCTACACCTTC,CSVVVQGDNYGYTF
NA,TRBV3-1/TRBV3-2,once,TRBJ2-3,TGTGCCAGCAGCCCTTTTCGAGGGGGGGGGCAGTATTTT,CASSPFRGGGQYF
TRBD2,TRBV7-2,NA,TRBJ2-7,TGTGCCAGCAGCCCCCAATCGACTAGCGGGGCAAGGGAGCAGTACTTC,CASSPQSTSGAREQYF
NA,TRBV7-9,NA,TRBJ1-1,TGTGCCAGCAGCAGAGGGCCCGCGGCTGAAGCTTTCTTT,CASSRGPAAEAFF
TRBD1,TRBV5-1,NA,TRBJ2-1,TGCGCCAGCAGCCGGGACACAGGGGACAATGAGCAGTTCTTC,CASSRDTGDNEQFF
NA,TRBV6-5,NA,TRBJ2-1,TGTGCCAGCAGCAGCCAGGGAACCTACAATGAGCAGTTCTTC,CASSSQGTYNEQFF
NA,TRBV6-6,NA,TRBJ1-2,TGTGCCAGCAGTTACGCGGGGGGCGGCTATGGCTACACCTTC,CASSYAGGGYGYTF
NA,TRBV3-1/TRBV3-2,NA,TRBJ1-3,TGTGCCAGCAGCCAATTACTACGAGGAGGAAACACCATATATTTT,CASSQLLRGGNTIYF
TRBD1,TRBV10-3,few,TRBJ1-1,TGTGCCATTGAGGGCAGGGGGGTTCACACTGAAGCTTTCTTT,CAIEGRGVHTEAFF
NA,TRBV7-2,NA,TRBJ2-1,TGTGCCAGCAGCTTAGCGCGCCACCTTGAGCAGTTCTTC,CASSLARHLEQFF
NA,TRBV6-1,NA,TRBJ1-2,TGTGCCAGCAGTGAATACGGTAGGGGTGGTGGCTACACCTTC,CASSEYGRGGGYTF
TRBD1,TRBV27,NA,TRBJ1-2,TGTGCCAGCAGTTCGGACAGGTTTAACTATGGCTACACCTTC,CASSSDRFNYGYTF
TRBD2,TRBV11-2,NA,TRBJ2-1,TGTGCCAGCAGCTCAGGGCGGCTAGCGGGGGGGAATGAGCAGTTCTTC,CASSSGRLAGGNEQFF
NA,TRBV7-9,NA,TRBJ1-2,TGTGCCAGCAGACGGTCAGGGGTCTATGGCTACACCTTC,CASRRSGVYGYTF
NA,TRBV15,NA,TRBJ2-2,TGTGCCACCAGCAAACCTGACAGCACCGGGGAGCTGTTTTTT,CATSKPDSTGELFF
NA,TRBV5-5,NA,TRBJ2-1,TGTGCCAGCAGCTTGAGGTTCGGGGTCGGACCCTACAATGAGCAGTTCTTC,CASSLRFGVGPYNEQFF
NA,TRBV2,NA,TRBJ1-3,TGTGCCAGCAAGCTCGAGGGTCCTATTTCTGGAAACACCATATATTTT,CASKLEGPISGNTIYF
TRBD1,TRBV29-1,NA,TRBJ2-2,TGCAGCGTTGGGGCGGGACAGGGGACCGGGGAGCTGTTTTTT,CSVGAGQGTGELFF